A single sample gave rise to the 21 T cell receptor beta chains below, sequenced in a study of Graves' ophthalmopathy and Graves' hyperthyroidism. TCR beta CDR3 amplification used RNA transcripts. Following a first-round RT-PCR that used HTBI primers, a second-round multiplex PCR was carried out. Via MiXCR, TCRdb re-called the multiplex PCR reads, giving one row per CDR3 protein. The table has 350,000 to 450,000 distinct CDR3 sequences, around 21% seen once. Material: peripheral blood. These receptors originate from a young woman with stable Graves' hyperthyroidism.

On this clonotype itself: Since a much larger clone is just one base distant, this may be a read error. The chain employs TRBV11-1 and TRBJ2-7; unclear D gene. The CDR3 is 17 residues long. CDR1 is SGHAT and CDR2 is FQDESV in the germline V gene (reference sequence). Trimming took off 2 bases at V and 6 bases at J, with 23 bases between the two ends. CDR3 amino acids: CASSLFPDPADICEQYF. The CDR3 DNA reads as TGTGCCAGCAGCTTATTCCCCGACCCAGCAGATATCTGCGAGCAGTACTTC. Full variable domain (remainder filled in from reference TRBV11-1 and TRBJ2-7): EAEVAQSPRYKITEKSQAVAFWCDPISGHATLYWYRQILGQGPELLVQFQDESVVDDSQLPKDRFSAERLKGVDSTLKIQPAELGDSAMYLCASSLFPDPADICEQYFGPGTRLTVT.

With respect to this clonotype: This clone may be a read error of a much larger clone one base away. This CDR3 is CASSEGRGTETQYF. CDR3 coding DNA: TGTGCCAGCAGTGAAGGCAGGGGGACAGAGACCCAGTACTTC. This rearrangement joins TRBV2 to TRBJ2-5, with TRBD1 matching 7 bases. The germline V gene has CDR1 SNHLY and CDR2 FYNNEI. This CDR3 region has 14 residues. J gave up 4 bases and V 1 base, and 3 bases lay outside the gene matches.

This clonotype was detected ten times or more. This chain joins TRBV6-2 or TRBV6-3 and TRBJ1-5; TRBD1 aligns across 8 bases. The length of the CDR3 is 13 residues. Germline lookup yields CDR1 MNHEY and CDR2 SVGEGT. With V trimmed by 9 bases and J by 6 bases, 7 bases remained unmatched. The CDR3 protein is CASNDRGLQPQHF. CDR3 DNA sequence: TGTGCCAGTAACGACAGGGGTCTTCAGCCCCAGCATTTT.

To note about this clonotype: A junction end diverges from the germline sequence, so it may reflect a read error. The chain is built from TRBV15 and TRBJ2-7; perhaps TRBD1 as D (5 bases). Germline CDR1 LNHNV, CDR2 YYDKDF (reference sequence). The CDR3 contains 15 residues. Here the CDR3 DNA reads TGTGCCACCAGCAACACCAGGGCGATCTCCTACGATCAGTACTTC. Protein product: CATSNTRAISYDQYF.

In its sample, this clonotype was seen many times. This sequence joins TRBV19 and TRBJ2-4; D is uncertain. The CDR3 runs 15 residues. Germline CDR1 is LNHDA and CDR2 is SQIVND (reference sequence). V was cut by 2 bases and J by 0 bases, with 8 bases left in between. The CDR3 spells CASSIKGLAKNIQYF. CDR3 sequence (DNA): TGTGCCAGTAGTATAAAAGGCCTAGCCAAAAACATTCAGTACTTC. Using reference TRBV19 and TRBJ2-4 for the parts outside the CDR3, the full variable domain is DGGITQSPKYLFRKEGQNVTLSCEQNLNHDAMYWYRQDPGQGLRLIYYSQIVNDFQKGDIAEGYSVSREKKESFPLTVTSAQKNPTAFYLCASSIKGLAKNIQYFGAGTRLSVL.

This clonotype came up many times. One end of the junction is discordant with germline, which a read error may explain. The DNA for the CDR3 is TGCAGTGCCCCCGGGGGATCTGGGGCCAACGTCCCGACTTTC. This gives the protein CSAPGGSGANVPTF. The J gene is TRBJ2-6, the V gene TRBV20-1; possible D gene TRBD2, 6 bases. Germline V CDR1 and CDR2: DFQATT, SNEGSKA (reference sequence). CDR3 length: 14 residues.

Only a few counts were recorded for this clonotype. In DNA form, the CDR3 reads TGTGCCAGCGGGAGCTTGGACAAGGGTGGACAGCCCCAGCATTTT. Protein product: CASGSLDKGGQPQHF. The V gene is TRBV27, the J gene TRBJ1-5, with D tentatively TRBD1 (5 bases). The CDR3 covers 15 residues. V was shortened by 8 bases and J by 7 bases, with 21 bases between the two germline ends. Germline CDR1 reads MNHEY; CDR2 reads SMNVEV (reference sequence).

This chain uses TRBV27 with TRBJ1-1, with 8 bases identical to TRBD1. The germline gives CDR1 MNHEY, CDR2 SMNVEV (reference sequence). V lost 4 bases to trimming and J lost 7 bases; unmatched junction nucleotides: 5. The CDR3 covers 13 residues. The chain's CDR3 is CASSYTGGNEAFF. The CDR3 bases are TGTGCCAGCAGTTATACAGGGGGTAATGAAGCTTTCTTT.

In its sample, this clonotype was seen many times. The rearrangement joins TRBV5-1 to TRBJ2-5, with TRBD2 matching over 13 bases. Germline CDR1 SGHRS, CDR2 YFSETQ. V lost 4 bases to trimming and J lost 4 bases; unmatched junction nucleotides: 13. This CDR3 region has 18 residues. Written as DNA, the CDR3 is TGCGCCAGCAGCCACGGACTAGCGGGAGTGATGGGGGGAGAGACCCAGTACTTC. This codes for CASSHGLAGVMGGETQYF.

This clonotype was detected ten times or more. The rearrangement joins TRBV5-1 to TRBJ2-7, with TRBD2 matching 11 bases. The CDR3 has 15 amino acids. CDR1 is SGHRS, CDR2 YFSETQ, per germline. V was pared by 4 bases and J by 6 bases, with 9 bases of the junction left unmatched. CDR3 coding DNA: TGCGCCAGCAGCCTCGCTAGCGGGAGGACGGGCGAGCAGTACTTC. It encodes CASSLASGRTGEQYF.

This clonotype was found many times. The rearrangement links TRBV6-1 to TRBJ2-6, with D uncertain. V lost 2 bases, J lost 0 bases, and 5 bases lay in between. This CDR3 has 15 amino acids. Germline V gives CDR1 MNHNS, CDR2 SASEGT. In DNA form, the CDR3 reads TGTGCCAGCAGTGAAAAACTCTCTGGGGCCAACGTCCTGACTTTC. This gives the protein CASSEKLSGANVLTF.

There are many counts of this clonotype. The CDR3 DNA follows: TGTGCCTGGAGTAGGGGGCAAGAGACCCAGTACTTC. Its translation: CAWSRGQETQYF. The chain uses TRBV30 and TRBJ2-5; possibly TRBD1 for D (6 bases). Trimming took 2 bases from V and 2 from J, leaving 6 bases between them. This CDR3 comprises 12 residues. Germline CDR1 reads GTSNPN; CDR2 reads SVGIG (reference sequence).

The J gene is TRBJ2-7, the V gene TRBV29-1; 12 bases map to TRBD2. The CDR3 loop spans 14 amino acids. The germline V gene has CDR1 SQVTM and CDR2 ANQGSEA. Trimming removed 4 bases from V and 2 bases from J; junction bases left unmatched: 3. Here the CDR3 reads CSVGRLAGAYEQYF. DNA of the CDR3: TGCAGCGTTGGGCGACTAGCGGGAGCCTACGAGCAGTACTTC.

V gene TRBV6-1 combines with J gene TRBJ2-7, with 9 bases fitting TRBD2. Germline V CDR1 and CDR2: MNHNS, SASEGT. Trimming cost V 7 bases and J 2 bases; bases outside gene matches: 9. The CDR3 loop spans 15 amino acids. The CDR3 loop reads CASNDRAGGPYEQYF. DNA for the CDR3: TGTGCCAGCAACGACAGGGCGGGAGGGCCCTACGAGCAGTACTTC.

Ten or more counts support this clonotype. The genes are TRBV5-5 and TRBJ1-2, with D uncertain. V lost 2 bases to trimming and J lost 1 base, with 9 bases between them. This CDR3 contains 14 residues. Per germline, CDR1 SGHKS and CDR2 YYEKEE (reference sequence). The CDR3 here is CASSFYGYNYGYTF. CDR3 in DNA: TGTGCCAGCAGCTTCTACGGTTATAACTATGGCTACACCTTC. The variable domain in full, with the rest retrieved from reference TRBV5-5 and TRBJ1-2, is DAGVTQSPTHLIKTRGQQVTLRCSPISGHKSVSWYQQVLGQGPQFIFQYYEKEERGRGNFPDRFSARQFPNYSSELNVNALLLGDSALYLCASSFYGYNYGYTFGSGTRLTVV.

The chain uses TRBV12-3 or TRBV12-4 and TRBJ2-5; TRBD1 matches at 7 bases. J lost 1 base, V lost 8 bases, and 4 bases had no gene match. This CDR3 contains 13 residues. The CDR3 bases are TGTGCCAGCGGGGACAGAGGCCAAGAGACCCAGTACTTC. This encodes CASGDRGQETQYF.

This clonotype was picked up many times. The rearrangement uses TRBV19 and TRBJ1-2; 9 bases line up with TRBD1. The V and J ends lost 9 bases and 8 bases, in that order; junction bases with no gene match: 7. Germline V gives CDR1 LNHDA, CDR2 SQIVND (reference sequence). The CDR3 loop spans 12 amino acids. For the CDR3, the DNA is TGTGCCAGCCCCACAGGGGGCGAAGGCTACACCTTC. Residues: CASPTGGEGYTF.

This clonotype was recorded at least ten times. This chain links TRBV24-1 with TRBJ2-5, with 9 bases aligning to TRBD1. Germline V gene lookup returns CDR1 KGHDR and CDR2 SFDVKD. The V and J ends lost 4 bases and 1 base, in that order; junction bases with no gene match: 6. The CDR3 runs 16 residues. This CDR3 is CATSDPPGQGQETQYF. CDR3 DNA: TGTGCCACCAGTGACCCGCCGGGACAGGGCCAAGAGACCCAGTACTTC.

At least ten counts were recorded for this clonotype. The rearrangement uses TRBV13 and TRBJ1-6; D unresolved. The CDR3 is 13 amino acids. Germline V gene data show CDR1 as PRHDT and CDR2 as FYEKMQ (reference sequence). V dropped 6 bases and J dropped 8 bases, with 11 bases sitting between them. The CDR3 coding sequence is TGTGCCAGCAGAAAGGTATTCGATTCACCCCTCCACTTT. It codes for CASRKVFDSPLHF.

CDR3 region: CASAVHYGYTF. The CDR3 coding sequence is TGTGCCAGCGCCGTTCACTATGGCTACACCTTC. V gene TRBV11-2 combines with J gene TRBJ1-2; no clear D. The CDR3 totals 11 residues. The ends were cut back, 8 bases at V and 3 bases at J, with 7 bases in the middle. Looked up from germline, CDR1 is SGHAT and CDR2 is FQNNGV.

The table lists this clonotype with many counts. The chain is built from TRBV6-5 and TRBJ1-5, with a tentative D call TRBD1 (5 bases). This CDR3 is 17 amino acids long. CDR1 MNHEY and CDR2 SVGAGI come from the germline V gene. Deletions cut 6 bases from V and 7 bases from J, with 25 bases between. CDR3 loop: CASSAGRDVLSTQPQHF. In nucleotides, the CDR3 is TGTGCCAGCAGCGCAGGCCGGGACGTACTGAGCACGCAGCCCCAGCATTTT.